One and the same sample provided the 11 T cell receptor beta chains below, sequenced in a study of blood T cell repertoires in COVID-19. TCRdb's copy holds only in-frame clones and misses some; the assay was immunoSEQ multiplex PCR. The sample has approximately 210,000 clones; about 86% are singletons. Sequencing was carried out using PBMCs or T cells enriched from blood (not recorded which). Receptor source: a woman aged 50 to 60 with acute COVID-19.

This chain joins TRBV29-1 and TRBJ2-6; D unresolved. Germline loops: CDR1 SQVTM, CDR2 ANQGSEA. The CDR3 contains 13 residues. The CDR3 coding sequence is TGCACAGTTTTCCTCTCTGGGGCCAACGTCCTGACTTTC. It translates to CTVFLSGANVLTF.

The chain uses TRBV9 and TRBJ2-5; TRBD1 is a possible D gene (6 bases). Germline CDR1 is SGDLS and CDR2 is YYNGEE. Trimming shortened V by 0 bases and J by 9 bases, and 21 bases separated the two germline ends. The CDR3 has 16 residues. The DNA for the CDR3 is TGTGCCAGCAGCGTAGCTCCGGGACAAGGGAAAGTGGCCCAGTACTTC. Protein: CASSVAPGQGKVAQYF.

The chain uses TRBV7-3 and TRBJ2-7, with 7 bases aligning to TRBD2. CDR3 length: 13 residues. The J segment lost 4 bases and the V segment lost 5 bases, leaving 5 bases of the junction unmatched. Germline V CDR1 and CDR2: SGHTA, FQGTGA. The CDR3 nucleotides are TGTGCCAGCAGCCCGGGACTAAATTACGAGCAGTACTTC. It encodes CASSPGLNYEQYF.

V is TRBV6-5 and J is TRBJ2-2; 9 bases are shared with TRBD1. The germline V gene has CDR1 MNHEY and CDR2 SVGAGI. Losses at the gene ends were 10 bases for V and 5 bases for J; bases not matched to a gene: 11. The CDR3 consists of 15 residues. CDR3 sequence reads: CATAVVQGATGELFF. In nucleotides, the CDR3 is TGTGCCACAGCAGTTGTACAGGGGGCGACCGGGGAGCTGTTTTTT.

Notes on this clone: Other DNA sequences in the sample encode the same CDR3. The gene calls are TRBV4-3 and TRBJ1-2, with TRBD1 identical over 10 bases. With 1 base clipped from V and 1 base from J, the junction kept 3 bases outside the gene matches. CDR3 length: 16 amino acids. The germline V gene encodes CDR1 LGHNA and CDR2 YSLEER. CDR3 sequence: CASSQGTGGLNYGYTF. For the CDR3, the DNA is TGCGCCAGCAGCCAAGGGACAGGGGGGCTTAACTATGGCTACACCTTC.

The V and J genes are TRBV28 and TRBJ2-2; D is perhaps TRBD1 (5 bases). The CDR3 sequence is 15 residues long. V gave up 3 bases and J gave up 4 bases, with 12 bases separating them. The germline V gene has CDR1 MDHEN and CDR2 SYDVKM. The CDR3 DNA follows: TGTGCCAGCAGTTTCCAGCAGGGCGGCACCGGGGAGCTGTTTTTT. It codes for CASSFQQGGTGELFF.

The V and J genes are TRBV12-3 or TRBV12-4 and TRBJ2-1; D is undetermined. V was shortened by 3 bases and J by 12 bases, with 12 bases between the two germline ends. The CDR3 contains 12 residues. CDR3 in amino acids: CASSLLVKVQFF. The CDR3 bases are TGTGCCAGCAGTTTGCTAGTAAAAGTGCAGTTCTTC.

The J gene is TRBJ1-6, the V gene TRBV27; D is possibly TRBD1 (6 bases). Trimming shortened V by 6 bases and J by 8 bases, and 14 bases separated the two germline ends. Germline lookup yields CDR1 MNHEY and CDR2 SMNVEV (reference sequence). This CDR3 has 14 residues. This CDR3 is CASRVMGADSPLHF. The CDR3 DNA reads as TGTGCCAGCAGGGTGATGGGGGCGGATTCACCCCTCCACTTT.

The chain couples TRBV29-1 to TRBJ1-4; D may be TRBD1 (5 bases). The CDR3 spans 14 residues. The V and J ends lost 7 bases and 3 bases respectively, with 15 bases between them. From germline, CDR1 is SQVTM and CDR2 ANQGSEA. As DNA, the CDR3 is TGCAGCGGGACCCAGGGATTAGCTAATGAAAAACTGTTTTTT. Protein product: CSGTQGLANEKLFF.

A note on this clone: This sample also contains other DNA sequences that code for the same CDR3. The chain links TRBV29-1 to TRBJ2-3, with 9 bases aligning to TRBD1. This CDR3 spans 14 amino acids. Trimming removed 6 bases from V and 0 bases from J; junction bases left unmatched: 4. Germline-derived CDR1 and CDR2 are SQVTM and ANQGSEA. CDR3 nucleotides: TGCAGCGTCGCACAGGGGGCCAGCACAGATACGCAGTATTTT. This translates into CSVAQGASTDTQYF.

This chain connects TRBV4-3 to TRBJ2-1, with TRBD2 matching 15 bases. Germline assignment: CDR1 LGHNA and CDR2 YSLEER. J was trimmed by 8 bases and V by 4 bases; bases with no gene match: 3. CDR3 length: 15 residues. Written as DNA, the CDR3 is TGCGCCAGCAGCCGGACTAGCGGGAGGGCGGATGAGCAGTTCTTC. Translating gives CASSRTSGRADEQFF.